These T cell receptor beta chains were read from a single sample in a study of Tregs in tolerant kidney transplant recipients. Some clones are missing from TCRdb's copy, which holds only in-frame ones; the method was immunoSEQ multiplex PCR. The data hold 80,000 or so clones, with 91% observed a single time. The starting material was CD4+ T cells from blood (PBMCs), obtained 24 months after the transplant. All receptors come from a human patient who received a combined kidney and bone marrow transplant. A subset of T cells may come from the graft donor. CDR3s include the opening cysteine and the closing phenylalanine or tryptophan. The D gene is left open where the match is weak. Expanded clones get a size class; other rows say once, few or many, or leave the size out.

J gene	D gene	V gene	clone size	CDR3 DNA	CDR3 protein
TRBJ2-7	-	TRBV11-2	-	TGTGCCAGCAGCTTATCGCGGGGCAGTCCCTACGAGCAGTACTTC	CASSLSRGSPYEQYF
TRBJ1-2	-	TRBV9	-	TGTGCCAGCAGCCCAGAGGTGAGGCAGGGTTTAGACTATGGCTACACCTTC	CASSPEVRQGLDYGYTF
TRBJ1-4	-	TRBV19	-	TGTGCCAGTAGTAGGACACCGGGAAAACTGTTTTTT	CASSRTPGKLFF
TRBJ2-2	-	TRBV5-6	-	TGTGCCACTCGGAGGGAGACAGGGCCGAACACCGGGGAGCTGTTTTTT	CATRRETGPNTGELFF
TRBJ1-1	-	TRBV7-2	-	TGTGCCAGCAGCCTGGGAGCGACCACTGAAGCTTTCTTT	CASSLGATTEAFF
TRBJ1-1	TRBD1	TRBV7-2	-	TGTGCCAGCAGCTTCTATGCGGACAGGAGTAACGCTGAAGCTTTCTTT	CASSFYADRSNAEAFF
TRBJ2-5	TRBD2	TRBV18	-	TGTGCCAGCTCACTTTCTAGCGGGAGCTCACAAGAGACCCAGTACTTC	CASSLSSGSSQETQYF
TRBJ2-7	TRBD1	TRBV5-4	-	TGTGCCAGCAGCGTGACAGGGAGCTCCTACGAGCAGTACTTC	CASSVTGSSYEQYF
TRBJ2-4	TRBD1	TRBV5-1	-	TGCGCCAGCAGCTTCCAGGGACAGGGGGCCCACCGTGAGTACTTC	CASSFQGQGAHREYF
TRBJ1-1	-	TRBV4-3	-	TGCGCCAGCAGCCTTGGGCCGGGATCGGACACTGAAGCTTTCTTT	CASSLGPGSDTEAFF
TRBJ2-3	-	TRBV30	once	TGTGCCTGGAAAGGAGGCTTGAGCACAGATACGCAGTATTTT	CAWKGGLSTDTQYF
TRBJ2-5	TRBD2	TRBV7-2	once	TGTGCCAGCAGCTTCGGGGGGGGGCTGGAGACCCAGTACTTC	CASSFGGGLETQYF
TRBJ1-2	TRBD1	TRBV7-3	-	TGTGCCAGCAGCTTAAGCGGTGACCGACAGGGCGAAGGCTACACCTTC	CASSLSGDRQGEGYTF
TRBJ2-5	TRBD1	TRBV14	-	TGTGCCAGCAGCCAAGTGGGGACAGGACACCAAGAGACCCAGTACTTC	CASSQVGTGHQETQYF
TRBJ2-5	-	TRBV7-6	-	TGTGCCAGCAGCCTGACTAGAGGTGATCCCAAAGAGACCCAGTACTTC	CASSLTRGDPKETQYF
TRBJ1-2	TRBD1	TRBV10-3	-	TGTGCCATCAGTGACCAGGGGACAGCCCGTCCCGGCTACACCTTC	CAISDQGTARPGYTF
TRBJ2-7	-	TRBV18	-	TGTGCCAGCTCACCACTTGCGGGCAGTATCTACGAGCAGTACTTC	CASSPLAGSIYEQYF
TRBJ1-1	-	TRBV21-1	once	TGTGCCAGCAGCGATTCTACAGGGGATGGTGCTGAAGCTTTCTTT	CASSDSTGDGAEAFF
TRBJ2-1	-	TRBV5-4	-	TGTGCCAGCAGCTTCTCTAGCGATAGCTACAATGAGCAGTTCTTC	CASSFSSDSYNEQFF
TRBJ2-7	TRBD2	TRBV7-2	few	TGTGCCAGCAGCTTACTAGCGGGGGGAGCCTACGAGCAGTACTTC	CASSLLAGGAYEQYF
TRBJ2-1	TRBD1	TRBV5-1	-	TGCGCCACAGGGACAGACTCATACAATGAGCAGTTCTTC	CATGTDSYNEQFF
TRBJ1-3	-	TRBV2	few	TGTGCCAGCAGCCCTAATGTTCCCCCAGGAAACACCATATATTTT	CASSPNVPPGNTIYF
TRBJ2-7	-	TRBV5-6	once	TGTGCCAGCAGCTTGGATTGGAGCAGTGGCAACGAGCAGTACTTC	CASSLDWSSGNEQYF
TRBJ1-1	TRBD1	TRBV11-2	-	TGTGCCAGCAGCTTAGGTATCGACAGGGCGAAGACTGAAGCTTTCTTT	CASSLGIDRAKTEAFF
TRBJ1-3	-	TRBV7-2	-	TGTGCCAGCAGCTCAAGACTTAACACCATATATTTT	CASSSRLNTIYF
TRBJ2-1	TRBD2	TRBV9	-	TGTGCCAGCAGCCAGGGACTAGCGTTCAATGAGCAGTTCTTC	CASSQGLAFNEQFF
TRBJ2-3	-	TRBV7-7	-	TGTGCCAGCAGCTTAGGCGTTTGGGGGGCAGATACGCAGTATTTT	CASSLGVWGADTQYF
TRBJ2-2	-	TRBV29-1	-	TGCAGCGTTGGGTTGCAGATCACCGGGGAGCTGTTTTTT	CSVGLQITGELFF
TRBJ1-4	TRBD1	TRBV18	once	TGTGCCAGCTCACTAACCGACAGGGAGAATGAAAAACTGTTTTTT	CASSLTDRENEKLFF
TRBJ1-3	TRBD1	TRBV14	few	TGTGCCAGCAGCCAAGAGACAGGGGGAAACACCATATATTTT	CASSQETGGNTIYF
TRBJ2-7	TRBD1	TRBV5-1	-	TGCGCCAGCAGCTACACGCCGGGACAGGGGCGCGAGCAGTACTTC	CASSYTPGQGREQYF
TRBJ2-1	-	TRBV7-9	-	TGTGCCAGCAGCTTAGTATCCTGGGACTCCAACAATGAGCAGTTCTTC	CASSLVSWDSNNEQFF
TRBJ2-3	-	TRBV2	-	TGTGCCACTCAGAAGGGACTCACAGATACGCAGTATTTT	CATQKGLTDTQYF
TRBJ1-2	-	TRBV6-1	-	TGTGCCAGCAGTGAGGGCCAGGCGGGGGACACCTTC	CASSEGQAGDTF
TRBJ2-3	-	TRBV5-8	-	TGTGCCAGCAGCTTTCAGGGGATCCGCACAGATACGCAGTATTTT	CASSFQGIRTDTQYF
TRBJ2-2	-	TRBV12-5	-	TGTGCTAGTGGTTTGGTACTGGGACTTAACACCGGGGAGCTGTTTTTT	CASGLVLGLNTGELFF
TRBJ2-5	-	TRBV4-2	once	TGTGCCAGCAGCCAAGAGTGGGCCATCCAAGAGACCCAGTACTTC	CASSQEWAIQETQYF
TRBJ2-7	TRBD2	TRBV13	-	TGTGCCAGCAGCTTAGGCGGGACTAGCGGATTCTACGAGCAGTACTTC	CASSLGGTSGFYEQYF
TRBJ2-1	TRBD2	TRBV7-9	-	TGTGCCAGCAGCCCCCTAGCGGGGGGCTACAATGAGCAGTTCTTC	CASSPLAGGYNEQFF
TRBJ1-2	-	TRBV29-1	-	TGCAGCGTTCTACAGCCCCTCCCTTTCACCTTC	CSVLQPLPFTF
TRBJ1-4	-	TRBV28	-	TGTGCCAGCAGTTTGTGGAGGCAAAAACGGGAAAAACTGTTTTTT	CASSLWRQKREKLFF
TRBJ2-1	-	TRBV25-1	-	TGTGCCAGCAGTGAAACCCTAGTCGGGACTCCCAATGAGCAGTTCTTC	CASSETLVGTPNEQFF
TRBJ1-5	-	TRBV6-6	-	TGTGCCAGCCGGGGGGGTGATCAGCCCCAGCATTTT	CASRGGDQPQHF
TRBJ2-1	-	TRBV7-2	-	TGTGCCAGCAGCTCAACAGATGAAAAGTGGCTAGAGCAGTTCTTC	CASSSTDEKWLEQFF
TRBJ2-1	TRBD2	TRBV5-5	-	TGTGCCAGCAGCTTGGGCGGACTAGCGGGGGACAATGAGCAGTTCTTC	CASSLGGLAGDNEQFF
TRBJ2-7	-	TRBV7-2	-	TGTGCCAGCAGCTTAGTTATCTACGAGCAGTACTTC	CASSLVIYEQYF
TRBJ2-1	TRBD2	TRBV9	-	TGTGCCAGCAGCGTAGAGGGACTAGAGAACAATGAGCAGTTCTTC	CASSVEGLENNEQFF
TRBJ2-5	TRBD2	TRBV7-2	-	TGTGCCAGCAGCTTGCTACAAAGCGGGAGTTTTGAGACCCAGTACTTC	CASSLLQSGSFETQYF
TRBJ2-5	TRBD1	TRBV6-6	-	TGTGCCAGCAGTCCGGGACAGGGAGGTAAAGAGACCCAGTACTTC	CASSPGQGGKETQYF
TRBJ1-5	TRBD1	TRBV19	few	TGTGCCAGTAGTATAGTGGGAGGGGGACAGGGCAATCAGCCCCAGCATTTT	CASSIVGGGQGNQPQHF
TRBJ2-6	TRBD1	TRBV5-1	-	TGCGCCAGCAGCTTGGTGGGGACAGGGGGTTTTGAGGCCAACGTCCTGACTTTC	CASSLVGTGGFEANVLTF
TRBJ2-7	-	TRBV15	-	TGTGCCACCAGCAGAACCGGGACACCCTACGAGCAGTACTTC	CATSRTGTPYEQYF
TRBJ2-7	-	TRBV5-4	-	TGTGCCAGCAGCTCTTCCTACGAGCAGTACTTC	CASSSSYEQYF
TRBJ1-3	-	TRBV19	-	TGTGCCAGTAGTATCGCTAGCGGTTCCTCTGGAAACACCATATATTTT	CASSIASGSSGNTIYF
TRBJ1-3	-	TRBV7-3	few	TGTGCCAGCAGCCTCAGGGTGGGCCCTGGAAACACCATATATTTT	CASSLRVGPGNTIYF
TRBJ2-7	-	TRBV19	-	TGTGCCAGTAGTATAGTCGGGAACTACGAGCAGTACTTC	CASSIVGNYEQYF
TRBJ2-1	TRBD2	TRBV5-4	-	TGTGCCAGCAGCTCGCCCCTAGCGGGGGGCAACAATGAGCAGTTCTTC	CASSSPLAGGNNEQFF